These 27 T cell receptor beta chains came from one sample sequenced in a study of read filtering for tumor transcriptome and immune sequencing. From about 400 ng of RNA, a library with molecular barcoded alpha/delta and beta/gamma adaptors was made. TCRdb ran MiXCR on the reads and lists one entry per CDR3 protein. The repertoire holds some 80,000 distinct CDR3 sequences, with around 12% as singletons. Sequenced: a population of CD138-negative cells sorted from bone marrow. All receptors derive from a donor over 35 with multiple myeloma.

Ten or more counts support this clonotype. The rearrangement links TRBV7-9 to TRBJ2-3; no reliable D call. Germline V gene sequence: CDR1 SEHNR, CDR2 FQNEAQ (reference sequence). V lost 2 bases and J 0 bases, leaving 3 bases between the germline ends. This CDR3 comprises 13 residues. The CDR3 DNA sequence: TGTGCCAGCAGCTTATGGAGCACAGATACGCAGTATTTT. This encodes CASSLWSTDTQYF.

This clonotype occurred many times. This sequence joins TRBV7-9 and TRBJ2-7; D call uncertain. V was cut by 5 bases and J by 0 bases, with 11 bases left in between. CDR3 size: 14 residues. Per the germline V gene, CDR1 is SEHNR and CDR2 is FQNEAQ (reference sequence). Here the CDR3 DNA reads TGTGCCAGCAGCATTGAAGGATTCTCCTACGAGCAGTACTTC. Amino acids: CASSIEGFSYEQYF. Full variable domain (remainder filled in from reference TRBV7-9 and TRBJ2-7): DTGVSQNPRHKITKRGQNVTFRCDPISEHNRLYWYRQTLGQGPEFLTYFQNEAQLEKSRLLSDRFSAERPKGSFSTLEIQRTEQGDSAMYLCASSIEGFSYEQYFGPGTRLTVT.

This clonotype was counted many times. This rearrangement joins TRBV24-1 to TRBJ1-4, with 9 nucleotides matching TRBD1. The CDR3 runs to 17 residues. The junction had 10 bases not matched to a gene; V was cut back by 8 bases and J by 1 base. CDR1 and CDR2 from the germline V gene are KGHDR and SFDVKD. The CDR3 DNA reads TGTGCCACCACCCTGGACAGGGGCAAGAAAACTAATGAAAAACTGTTTTTT. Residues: CATTLDRGKKTNEKLFF.

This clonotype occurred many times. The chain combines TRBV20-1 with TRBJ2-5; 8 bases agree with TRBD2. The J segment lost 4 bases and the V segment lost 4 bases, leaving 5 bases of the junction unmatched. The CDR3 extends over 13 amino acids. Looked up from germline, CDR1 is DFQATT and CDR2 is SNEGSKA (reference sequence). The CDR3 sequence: CSAKDGGGETQYF. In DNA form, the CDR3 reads TGCAGTGCTAAGGACGGGGGGGGAGAGACCCAGTACTTC.

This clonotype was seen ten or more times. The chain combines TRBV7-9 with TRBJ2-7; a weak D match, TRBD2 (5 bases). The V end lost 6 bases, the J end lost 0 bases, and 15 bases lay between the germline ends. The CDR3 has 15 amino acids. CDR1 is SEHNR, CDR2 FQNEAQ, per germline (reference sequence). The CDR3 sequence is CASSLTYRGSYEQYF. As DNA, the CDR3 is TGTGCCAGCAGTTTAACTTACCGGGGCTCCTACGAGCAGTACTTC.

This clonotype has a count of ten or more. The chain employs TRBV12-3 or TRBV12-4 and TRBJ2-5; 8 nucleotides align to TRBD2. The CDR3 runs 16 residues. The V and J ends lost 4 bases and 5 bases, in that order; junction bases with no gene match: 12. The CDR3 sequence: CASSSGSGREGETQYF. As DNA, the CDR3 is TGTGCCAGCAGTTCCGGGTCCGGGAGGGAAGGCGAGACCCAGTACTTC.

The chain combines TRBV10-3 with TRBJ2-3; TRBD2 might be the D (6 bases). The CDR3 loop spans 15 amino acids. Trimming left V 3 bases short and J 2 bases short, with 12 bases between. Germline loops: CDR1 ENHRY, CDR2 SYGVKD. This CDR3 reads CAISERWDSTDTQYF. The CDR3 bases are TGTGCCATCAGTGAACGATGGGACTCCACAGATACGCAGTATTTT.

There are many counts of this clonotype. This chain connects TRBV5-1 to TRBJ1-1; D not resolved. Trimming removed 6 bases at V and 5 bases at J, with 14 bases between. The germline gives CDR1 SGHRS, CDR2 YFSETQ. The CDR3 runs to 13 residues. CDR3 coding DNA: TGCGCCAGCACCCAGCCCCCAAGGACTGAAGCTTTCTTT. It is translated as CASTQPPRTEAFF.

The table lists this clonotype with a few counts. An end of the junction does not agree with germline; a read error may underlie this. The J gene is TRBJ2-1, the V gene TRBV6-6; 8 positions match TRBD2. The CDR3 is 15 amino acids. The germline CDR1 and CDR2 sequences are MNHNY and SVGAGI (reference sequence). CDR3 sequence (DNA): TGTGCCAGCAAGACACGACTAGCGCCCTACAATGAGCAGATCTTC. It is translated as CASKTRLAPYNEQIF.

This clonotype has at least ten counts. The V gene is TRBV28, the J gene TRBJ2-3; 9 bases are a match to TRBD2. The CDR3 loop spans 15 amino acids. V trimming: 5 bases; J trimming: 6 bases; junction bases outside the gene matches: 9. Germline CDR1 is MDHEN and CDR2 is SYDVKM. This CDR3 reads CASSRPGLALDTQYF. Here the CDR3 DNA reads TGTGCCAGCAGTCGACCGGGACTAGCATTGGATACGCAGTATTTT.

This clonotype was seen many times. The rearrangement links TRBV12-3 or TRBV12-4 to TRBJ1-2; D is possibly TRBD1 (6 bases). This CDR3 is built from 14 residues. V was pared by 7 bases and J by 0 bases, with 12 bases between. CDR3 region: CASNLRGANYGYTF. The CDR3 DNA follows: TGTGCCAGCAATCTCAGGGGTGCTAACTATGGCTACACCTTC.

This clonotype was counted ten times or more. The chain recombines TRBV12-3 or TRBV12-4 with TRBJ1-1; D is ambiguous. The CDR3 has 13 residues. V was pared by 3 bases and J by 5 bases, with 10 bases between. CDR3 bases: TGTGCCAGCAGTTTTGAAAGGGTAACTGAAGCTTTCTTT. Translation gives CASSFERVTEAFF.

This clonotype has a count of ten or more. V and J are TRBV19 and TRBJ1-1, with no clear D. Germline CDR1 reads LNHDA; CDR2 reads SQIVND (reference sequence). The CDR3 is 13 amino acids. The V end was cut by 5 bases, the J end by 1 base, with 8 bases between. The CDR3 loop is CASSVRQNTEAFF. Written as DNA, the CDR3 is TGTGCCAGTAGTGTCCGACAGAACACTGAAGCTTTCTTT. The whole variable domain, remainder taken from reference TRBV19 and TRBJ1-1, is DGGITQSPKYLFRKEGQNVTLSCEQNLNHDAMYWYRQDPGQGLRLIYYSQIVNDFQKGDIAEGYSVSREKKESFPLTVTSAQKNPTAFYLCASSVRQNTEAFFGQGTRLTVV.

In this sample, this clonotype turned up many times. CDR3 residues: CSARDDTETQYF. CDR3 in DNA: TGCAGTGCTAGAGATGATACAGAGACCCAGTACTTC. The J gene is TRBJ2-5, the V gene TRBV20-1; no clear D. This CDR3 region has 12 residues. Germline V gene lookup returns CDR1 DFQATT and CDR2 SNEGSKA (reference sequence). V dropped 0 bases and J dropped 4 bases, with 6 bases sitting between them.

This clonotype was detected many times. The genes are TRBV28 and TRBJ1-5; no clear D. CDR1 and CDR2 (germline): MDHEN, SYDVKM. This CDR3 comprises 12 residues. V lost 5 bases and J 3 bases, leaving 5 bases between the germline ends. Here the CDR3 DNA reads TGTGCCAGCAGTACAATCAATCAGCCCCAGCATTTT. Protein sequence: CASSTINQPQHF.

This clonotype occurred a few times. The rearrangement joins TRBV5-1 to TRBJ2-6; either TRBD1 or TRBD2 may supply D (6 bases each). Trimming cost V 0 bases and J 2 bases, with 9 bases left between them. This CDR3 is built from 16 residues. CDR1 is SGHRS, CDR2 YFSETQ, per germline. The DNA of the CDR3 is TGCGCCAGCAGCTTGGACGGGGGCACTGGGGCCAACGTCCTGACTTTC. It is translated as CASSLDGGTGANVLTF.

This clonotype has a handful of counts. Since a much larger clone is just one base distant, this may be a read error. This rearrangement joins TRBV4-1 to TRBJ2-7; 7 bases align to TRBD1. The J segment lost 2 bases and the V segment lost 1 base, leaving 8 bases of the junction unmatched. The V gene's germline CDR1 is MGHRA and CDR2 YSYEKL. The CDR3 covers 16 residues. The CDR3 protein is CASSQVFGQVTYEQYF. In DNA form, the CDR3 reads TGCGCCAGCAGCCAAGTGTTTGGACAGGTTACCTACGAGCAGTACTTC.

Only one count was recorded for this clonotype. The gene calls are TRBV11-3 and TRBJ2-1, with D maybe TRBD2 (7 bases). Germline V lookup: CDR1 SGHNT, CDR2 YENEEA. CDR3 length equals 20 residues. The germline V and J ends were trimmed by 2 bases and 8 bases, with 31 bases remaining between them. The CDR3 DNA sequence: TGTGCCAGCAGCTTAAAATGGTTGGGACGAGCGGGATCAGGGGAGGATGAGCAGTTCTTC. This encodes CASSLKWLGRAGSGEDEQFF.

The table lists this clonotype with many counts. CDR3 nucleotide sequence: TGCAGCGTTGAAGATACAGGCTTCCAAGAGACCCAGTACTTC. This gives the protein CSVEDTGFQETQYF. The chain is built from TRBV29-1 and TRBJ2-5; tentative D call: TRBD1 (5 bases). Trimming removed 0 bases from V and 1 base from J, with 9 bases in between. The germline CDR1 and CDR2 sequences are SQVTM and ANQGSEA. The length of the CDR3 is 14 residues.

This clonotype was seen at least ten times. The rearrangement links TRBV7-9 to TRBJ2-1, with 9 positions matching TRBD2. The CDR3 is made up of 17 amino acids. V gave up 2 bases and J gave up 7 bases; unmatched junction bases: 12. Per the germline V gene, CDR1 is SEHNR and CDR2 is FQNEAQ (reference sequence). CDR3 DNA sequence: TGTGCCAGCAGCTTATGGGTAGCGGGAGTACGGAAAAATGAGCAGTTCTTC. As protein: CASSLWVAGVRKNEQFF.

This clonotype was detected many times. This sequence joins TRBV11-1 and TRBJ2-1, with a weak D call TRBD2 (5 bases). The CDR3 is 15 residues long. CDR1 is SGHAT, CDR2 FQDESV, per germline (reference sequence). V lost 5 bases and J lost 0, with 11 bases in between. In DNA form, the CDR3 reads TGTGCCAGCAGCGAACTAGGTTACTCCTACAATGAGCAGTTCTTC. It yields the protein CASSELGYSYNEQFF. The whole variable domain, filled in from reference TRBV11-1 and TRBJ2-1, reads EAEVAQSPRYKITEKSQAVAFWCDPISGHATLYWYRQILGQGPELLVQFQDESVVDDSQLPKDRFSAERLKGVDSTLKIQPAELGDSAMYLCASSELGYSYNEQFFGPGTRLTVL.

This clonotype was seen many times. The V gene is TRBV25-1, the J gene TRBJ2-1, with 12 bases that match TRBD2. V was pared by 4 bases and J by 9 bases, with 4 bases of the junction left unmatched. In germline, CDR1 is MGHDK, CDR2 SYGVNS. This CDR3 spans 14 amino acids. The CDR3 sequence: CASSVTSGSSEQFF. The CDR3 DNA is TGTGCCAGCAGTGTGACTAGCGGGAGTAGTGAGCAGTTCTTC.

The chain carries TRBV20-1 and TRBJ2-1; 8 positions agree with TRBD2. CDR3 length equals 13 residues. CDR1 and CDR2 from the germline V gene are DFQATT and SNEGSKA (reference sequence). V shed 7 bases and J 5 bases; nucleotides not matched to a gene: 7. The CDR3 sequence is CSVLGLDNNEQFF. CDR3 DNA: TGCAGTGTCCTGGGACTAGATAACAATGAGCAGTTCTTC.

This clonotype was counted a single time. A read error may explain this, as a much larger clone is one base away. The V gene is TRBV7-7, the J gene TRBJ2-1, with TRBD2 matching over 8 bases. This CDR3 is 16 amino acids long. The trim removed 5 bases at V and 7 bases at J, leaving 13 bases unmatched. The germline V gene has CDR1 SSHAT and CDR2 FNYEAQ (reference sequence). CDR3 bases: TGTGCCAGCAGCACGACGGGCGGGAGGCCGCAGAATGAGCAGTTCTTC. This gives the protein CASSTTGGRPQNEQFF.

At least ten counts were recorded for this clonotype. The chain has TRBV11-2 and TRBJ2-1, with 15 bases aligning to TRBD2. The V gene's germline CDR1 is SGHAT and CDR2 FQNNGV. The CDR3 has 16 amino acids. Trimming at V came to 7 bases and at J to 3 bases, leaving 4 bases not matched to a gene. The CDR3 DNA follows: TGTGCCAGCACCGGGACTAGCGGGAGGTACTACAATGAGCAGTTCTTC. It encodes CASTGTSGRYYNEQFF.

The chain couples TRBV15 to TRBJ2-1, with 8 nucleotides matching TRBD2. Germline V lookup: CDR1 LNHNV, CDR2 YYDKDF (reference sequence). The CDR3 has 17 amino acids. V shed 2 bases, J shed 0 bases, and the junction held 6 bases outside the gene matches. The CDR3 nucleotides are TGTGCCACCAGCAGACGATTTCTAGCGGGCTCCTACAATGAGCAGTTCTTC. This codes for CATSRRFLAGSYNEQFF.

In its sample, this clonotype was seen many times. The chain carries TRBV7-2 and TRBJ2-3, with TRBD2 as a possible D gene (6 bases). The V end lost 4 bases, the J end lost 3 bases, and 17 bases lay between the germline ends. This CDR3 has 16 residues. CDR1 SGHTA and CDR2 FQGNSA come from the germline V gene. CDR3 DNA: TGTGCCAGCAGCTCCCCTCCGGGACTTCGAACAGATACGCAGTATTTT. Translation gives CASSSPPGLRTDTQYF. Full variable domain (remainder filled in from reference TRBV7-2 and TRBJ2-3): GAGVSQSPSNKVTEKGKDVELRCDPISGHTALYWYRQSLGQGLEFLIYFQGNSAPDKSGLPSDRFSAERTGGSVSTLTIQRTQQEDSAVYLCASSSPPGLRTDTQYFGPGTRLTVL.